A single count supports the clone carrying this T cell receptor (beta chain). CDR3 length equals 15 residues. Germline-derived CDR1 and CDR2 are SGDLS and YYNGEE. Trimming cost V 5 bases and J 4 bases, with 16 bases left between them. The data stem from a study of blood T cell repertoires in COVID-19. Study at large: PBMCs, B-cell-depleted T cells, or T cells were the source of the cDNA or gDNA that made up the material.

Authors' processing steps: Amplification of reference gene primers was used by the study to estimate nucleated cell counts. Assay used: immunoSEQ multiplex PCR; TCRdb lists only in-frame clones, some missing. V and J calls plus clone size are reproduced from that table; the DNA served to infer D and trimming. The sample carries around 110,000 clones, around three quarters recorded once. The sequenced material came from peripheral blood. The chain links TRBV9 to TRBJ2-1; perhaps TRBD2 as D (6 bases). The clonotype was recovered from a man aged 55 to 69 with active or convalescent COVID-19. The CDR3 sequence: CASRGRDFRYNEQFF. DNA of the CDR3: TGTGCCAGCAGGGGCCGGGACTTCCGGTACAATGAGCAGTTCTTC.